A selection of T cell receptor beta chains follows, all from one sample in a study of chemoradiotherapy in HPV16-positive cancers. Libraries were prepared by immunoSEQ multiplex PCR; TCRdb keeps only in-frame clonotypes and omits some of them. The repertoire holds 750 to 950 clones, about 90% seen once, with more than 14% in the top ten. The material was tumor tissue, obtained from a patient who underwent chemoradiotherapy. These receptors were obtained from a human donor with HPV-associated anogenital cancer. The CDR3 runs from the conserved cysteine through the conserved F or W. Fields, in order: clone size, V gene, J gene, D gene, CDR3 protein, CDR3 DNA. D genes are given only for firm matches. Rows may omit the clone size; those that give it use once, few, many or a size class.

NA	TRBV5-1	TRBJ2-2	NA	CASSSDTGDTGELFF	TGCGCCAGCAGCTCGGACACGGGGGACACCGGGGAGCTGTTTTTT
NA	TRBV28	TRBJ2-5	NA	CASSSETQYF	TGTGCCAGCAGCTCGGAGACCCAGTACTTC
NA	TRBV27	TRBJ1-5	TRBD1	CASSLNRGGQPQHF	TGTGCCAGCAGTTTAAACAGGGGGGGCCAGCCCCAGCATTTT
NA	TRBV6-1	TRBJ2-7	NA	CASRGARTNQYF	TGTGCCAGCAGGGGAGCGAGGACGAACCAGTACTTC
NA	TRBV19	TRBJ1-6	NA	CASSIVQAYSPLHF	TGTGCCAGTAGTATTGTACAGGCTTATTCACCCCTCCACTTT
NA	TRBV6-5	TRBJ2-7	NA	CASGQGFEQYF	TGTGCCAGCGGTCAGGGGTTCGAGCAGTACTTC
NA	TRBV9	TRBJ2-7	TRBD1	CASSVDTGANYEQYF	TGTGCCAGCAGCGTAGATACAGGGGCCAACTACGAGCAGTACTTC
NA	TRBV11-2	TRBJ2-2	NA	CASHRKAGELFF	TGTGCCAGCCACCGGAAGGCCGGGGAGCTGTTTTTT
NA	TRBV5-8	TRBJ2-7	TRBD2	CASSSPSGRAGEQYF	TGTGCCAGCAGCTCTCCTAGCGGGAGGGCAGGTGAGCAGTACTTC
NA	TRBV27	TRBJ1-1	NA	CASSVSGLGTEAFF	TGTGCCAGCAGTGTCAGCGGCTTGGGCACTGAAGCTTTCTTT
NA	TRBV19	TRBJ1-4	NA	CASSDPGRGNEKLFF	TGTGCCAGTAGTGATCCAGGACGAGGGAATGAAAAACTGTTTTTT
NA	TRBV2	TRBJ2-1	TRBD2	CASSASGNALYNEQFF	TGTGCCAGCAGCGCGAGCGGGAATGCCCTCTACAATGAGCAGTTCTTC
NA	TRBV6-1	TRBJ2-2	NA	CASIGAGELFF	TGTGCCAGCATTGGCGCCGGGGAGCTGTTTTTT
NA	TRBV28	TRBJ2-4	NA	CATGEGKNIQYF	TGTGCCACCGGCGAGGGGAAAAACATTCAGTACTTC
once	TRBV15	TRBJ1-5	NA	CATSSWQGLNNQPQHF	TGTGCCACCAGCTCCTGGCAGGGGTTAAACAATCAGCCCCAGCATTTT
NA	TRBV19	TRBJ2-2	NA	CASTPRGYGELFF	TGTGCCAGTACCCCCAGAGGGTACGGGGAGCTGTTTTTT
NA	TRBV5-1	TRBJ2-5	NA	CASSTRTRGETQYF	TGCGCCAGCAGCACCCGGACTCGTGGAGAGACCCAGTACTTC